A selection of T cell receptor beta chains follows, all from one sample in a study of cytomegalovirus exposure and HLA in healthy donors. Assay used: immunoSEQ multiplex PCR; TCRdb lists only in-frame clones, some missing. The table lists 150,000 to 250,000 clones, with about 0.74% in the top ten. The sequencing sample was made of PBMCs. The receptors derive from a boy aged 5-17 years in good health and CMV-seronegative. CDR3s include the opening cysteine and the closing phenylalanine or tryptophan. D genes are given only for firm matches.

J,V,D,length,DNA,CDR3
TRBJ2-1,TRBV6-6,.,16,TGTGCCAGCAGGGGAGTGGGGGGGGCCGGGGGCGGTGAGCAGTTCTTC,CASRGVGGAGGGEQFF
TRBJ2-7,TRBV30,TRBD1,16,TGTGCCTGGAGTAATTCTGGGACAGGGAGCTCCTACGAGCAGTACTTC,CAWSNSGTGSSYEQYF
TRBJ2-5,TRBV18,.,15,TGTGCCAGCTCACCTTCCGACAGGGAGGTTGAGACCCAGTACTTC,CASSPSDREVETQYF
TRBJ1-3,TRBV7-8,.,17,TGTGCCAGCAGCTCCACGGAGTTTTCCGGTTCTGGAAACACCATATATTTT,CASSSTEFSGSGNTIYF
TRBJ1-5,TRBV4-1,TRBD1,16,TGCGCCAGCAGCCAAACCGAGGGGACAGGGCATCAGCCCCAGCATTTT,CASSQTEGTGHQPQHF
TRBJ1-2,TRBV6-6,.,15,TGTGCCAGCATCCCCCCGGGGGGCGGGAGTGATGGCTACACCTTC,CASIPPGGGSDGYTF
TRBJ2-7,TRBV29-1,TRBD1,16,TGCAGCGTTTCCTTTCCCACGACAGGGCTGCCCTACGAGCAGTACTTC,CSVSFPTTGLPYEQYF
TRBJ1-1,TRBV15,.,12,TGTGCCACCAGCAACAGAAACACTGAAGCTTTCTTT,CATSNRNTEAFF
TRBJ2-7,TRBV18,.,14,TGTGCCAGCTCACCAGCTTCGCAGGGCTACGAGCAGTACTTC,CASSPASQGYEQYF
TRBJ1-1,TRBV18,.,14,TGTGCCAGCTCACCCCCTCTTGTAAACACTGAAGCTTTCTTT,CASSPPLVNTEAFF
TRBJ1-2,TRBV2,.,14,TGTGCCAGCAGCCTACAGGGATCGGACTATGGCTACACCTTC,CASSLQGSDYGYTF
TRBJ1-5,TRBV19,.,15,TGTGCCAGTAGTATTAGAGCAGGGGAGAATCAGCCCCAGCATTTT,CASSIRAGENQPQHF
TRBJ1-6,TRBV2,.,13,TGTGCCAGCAAGGCGACAGCCAATTCACCCCTCCACTTT,CASKATANSPLHF
TRBJ1-6,TRBV19,.,13,TGTGCCAGTAGTATAGGGGGGGATTCACCCCTCCACTTT,CASSIGGDSPLHF
TRBJ1-2,TRBV19,TRBD1,15,TGTGCCAGTAGTATTGTCTGGGACAGGGACTATGGCTACACCTTC,CASSIVWDRDYGYTF
TRBJ1-4,TRBV4-3,TRBD1,14,TGCGCCAGCAGCCAGACAGGGTCCCTTGAAAAACTGTTTTTT,CASSQTGSLEKLFF
TRBJ2-5,TRBV7-9,TRBD2,17,TGTGCCAGCAGCAACGCCTGGGGGGGGAAATCGAGGGAGACCCAGTACTTC,CASSNAWGGKSRETQYF
TRBJ1-3,TRBV4-2,.,17,TGTGCCAGCAGCCTGAAACAGACAGGAGACTCTGGAAACACCATATATTTT,CASSLKQTGDSGNTIYF
TRBJ2-3,TRBV7-8,.,15,TGTGCCAGCAGCTTAATGTCAGGGAGCACAGATACGCAGTATTTT,CASSLMSGSTDTQYF
TRBJ1-5,TRBV30,TRBD1,15,TGTGCCTGGAGACCAGGGGGGACTAGCAATCAGCCCCAGCATTTT,CAWRPGGTSNQPQHF
TRBJ1-1,TRBV30,.,12,TGTGCCTGGGGCACAGTGAACACTGAAGCTTTCTTT,CAWGTVNTEAFF
TRBJ2-3,TRBV4-3,TRBD2,19,TGCGCCAGCAGCCAAGGACTAGCGGGGGTGATGACTAGCACAGATACGCAGTATTTT,CASSQGLAGVMTSTDTQYF
TRBJ1-2,TRBV7-2,.,12,TGTGCCAGCACTGCAGGCGTAAATGGCTACACCTTC,CASTAGVNGYTF
TRBJ1-5,TRBV19,TRBD1,15,TGTGCCAGTAGTCCCAGACAGGGTTGGGGTCAGCCCCAGCATTTT,CASSPRQGWGQPQHF
TRBJ1-5,TRBV28,TRBD1,15,TGTGCCATCACCGGAGGGGGCGAGGGACATCAGCCCCAGCATTTT,CAITGGGEGHQPQHF
TRBJ1-4,TRBV6-5,TRBD1,15,TGTGCCAGCAGTTACGGGACAGGGGGAGGTGAAAAACTGTTTTTT,CASSYGTGGGEKLFF
TRBJ2-3,TRBV25-1,.,11,TGTGCCAGCAGTGCATCAGATACGCAGTATTTT,CASSASDTQYF
TRBJ2-7,TRBV6-1,TRBD1,15,TGTGCCAGCAGTGAATTCGGACAGGGATACTACGAGCAGTACTTC,CASSEFGQGYYEQYF
TRBJ1-1,TRBV23-1,TRBD1,13,TGCGCGAGCACAGGGGCTTTTAACACTGAAGCTTTCTTT,CASTGAFNTEAFF
TRBJ2-2,TRBV4-1,.,16,TGCGCCAGCAGCCAAGATCTGCGGAAAAACACCGGGGAGCTGTTTTTT,CASSQDLRKNTGELFF
TRBJ1-6,TRBV7-9,.,16,TGTGCCAGCAGCTTAGGCGTACGATCACCGAATTCACCCCTCCACTTT,CASSLGVRSPNSPLHF
TRBJ1-5,TRBV30,.,13,TGTGCCTGGAGTGGAGACAGGAATCAGCCCCAGCATTTT,CAWSGDRNQPQHF
TRBJ1-5,TRBV27,.,16,TGTGCCAGCAGCCGACGGGCCGGAGGTAGCAATCAGCCCCAGCATTTT,CASSRRAGGSNQPQHF
TRBJ2-7,TRBV9,TRBD1,14,TGTGCCAGCAGCGTAGGCTGGACAGGGGAAGAGCAGTACTTC,CASSVGWTGEEQYF
TRBJ2-6,TRBV27,.,14,TGTGCCAGCACCCCGGGGACTGGGGCCAACGTCCTGACTTTC,CASTPGTGANVLTF
TRBJ2-7,TRBV30,TRBD2,15,TGTGCGGCCCTAAACCGGGACTACCCACTGGGCGAGCAGTACTTC,CAALNRDYPLGEQYF
TRBJ1-2,TRBV30,TRBD1,17,TGTGCCTGGATATCCCACCCCGGGACAGGGGCGAACTATGGCTACACCTTC,CAWISHPGTGANYGYTF
TRBJ2-3,TRBV19,TRBD2,12,TGTGCCGGGGATCGGGAGGTGAAGACGCAGTATTTT,CAGDREVKTQYF
TRBJ2-1,TRBV15,TRBD2,15,TGTGCCACCAGCAGAGATGCTAGCGGGTACAATGAGCAGTTCTTC,CATSRDASGYNEQFF
TRBJ2-7,TRBV29-1,TRBD1,11,TGCAGCCCCGGGACAGTGAAGGTGCAGTACTTC,CSPGTVKVQYF
TRBJ2-2,TRBV5-1,TRBD2,19,TGCGCCAGCAGCCTAAACCCGACTAGCGGGGGTTTGAACACCGGGGAGCTGTTTTTT,CASSLNPTSGGLNTGELFF
TRBJ1-5,TRBV15,.,15,TGTGCCACCAGTCCGGTGTCGGGGTGGGATCAGCCCCAGCATTTT,CATSPVSGWDQPQHF
TRBJ1-5,TRBV11-2,TRBD1,14,TGTGCCAGCAGCGACAGGGTAGGAGTCCAGCCCCAGCATTTT,CASSDRVGVQPQHF
TRBJ2-3,TRBV9,.,12,TGTGCCAGCAGCGTAGCAGCAGATACGCAGTATTTT,CASSVAADTQYF
TRBJ2-5,TRBV28,TRBD2,16,TGTGCCAGCAGGAGCCCGACAGCGGGGGATCAAGAGACCCAGTACTTC,CASRSPTAGDQETQYF
TRBJ1-2,TRBV28,TRBD1,14,TGTGCCAGCAGTTTTCCCGGGACAGGGTATGGCTACACCTTC,CASSFPGTGYGYTF
TRBJ2-5,TRBV5-6,TRBD2,15,TGTGCCAGCAGCTTGGGACTAGCGGGGGGGCGGGCCCAGTACTTC,CASSLGLAGGRAQYF
TRBJ2-7,TRBV10-3,.,12,TGTGCCACGTCCGACTCAGATCGGGAGCAGTACTTC,CATSDSDREQYF
TRBJ2-3,TRBV9,.,13,TGTGCCAGCAGCGCAATTAGCACAGATACGCAGTATTTT,CASSAISTDTQYF
TRBJ2-4,TRBV7-7,.,14,TGTGCCAGCAGCTTAGGAGAAGCCAAAAACATTCAGTACTTC,CASSLGEAKNIQYF
TRBJ1-5,TRBV21-1,.,18,TGTGCCCGCGAACCCGGGACAGGGGGCGCGGGGGGGAATCAGCCCCAGCATTTT,CAREPGTGGAGGNQPQHF
TRBJ2-5,TRBV30,.,12,TGTGCCTGGGCGGGGACAGCAGAGACCCAGTACTTC,CAWAGTAETQYF
TRBJ1-4,TRBV7-6,TRBD1,16,TGTGCCAGCAGCTCATTCCCAGGGGGGCCTAATGAAAAACTGTTTTTT,CASSSFPGGPNEKLFF
TRBJ2-1,TRBV7-8,.,14,TGTGCCAGCAGCTCCGGGGAGTTGTCCAATGAGCAGTTCTTC,CASSSGELSNEQFF
TRBJ2-3,TRBV6-6,.,13,TGTGCCAGTGGGGGGTCAGAGGCAGATACGCAGTATTTT,CASGGSEADTQYF
TRBJ1-2,TRBV9,.,16,TGTGCCAGCAGCGTAGCCCCGGAGACAGGAGCTTCTGGCTACACCTTC,CASSVAPETGASGYTF